These T cell receptor beta chains were read from a single sample in a study of cytomegalovirus exposure and HLA in healthy donors. Sequencing was performed with immunoSEQ multiplex PCR; in TCRdb, only in-frame clones are kept and a portion is missing. The table shows more than 150,000 clones, with over 70% occurring only once. Sequenced sample: PBMCs. The receptors were sampled from a man aged 18 to 35 in good health and CMV-seronegative. The CDR3 runs from the conserved cysteine through the conserved F or W. D genes are given only for firm matches. Clone size is shown for a subset of rows, as once, few, many or a class of expanded clone.

V gene	clone size	D gene	J gene	CDR3 DNA	CDR3 protein
TRBV6-4	.	.	TRBJ2-3	TGTGCCAGCAGTGCGACAGCCACGAGCACAGATACGCAGTATTTT	CASSATATSTDTQYF
TRBV7-9	.	TRBD1	TRBJ2-7	TGTGCCAGCAGCTCAGACAGGGAACTCTACGAGCAGTACTTC	CASSSDRELYEQYF
TRBV28	.	TRBD1	TRBJ1-4	TGTGCCAGCACGGGACAGGGGAGGGAAAAACTGTTTTTT	CASTGQGREKLFF
TRBV12-1	.	.	TRBJ2-3	TGTGCCAGCAGCACACATCGTCTAGCGGGAGAGAAATCGGATACGCAGTATTTT	CASSTHRLAGEKSDTQYF
TRBV14	.	TRBD2	TRBJ2-1	TGTGCCAGCAGCCAAGATGATCGACTAGCGGGATGGTCCTACAATGAGCAGTTCTTC	CASSQDDRLAGWSYNEQFF
TRBV19	.	.	TRBJ2-7	TGTGCCAGTAGTATATCTTTCGGTCGCCTAGGATCGGAGGAGCAGTACTTC	CASSISFGRLGSEEQYF
TRBV9	.	TRBD1	TRBJ1-2	TGTGCCAGCAGCGCCCACCGGGACAGGAAGCGCTACACCTTC	CASSAHRDRKRYTF
TRBV25-1	.	TRBD1	TRBJ2-7	TGTGCCAGCATTGGACAGGGTATCTACGAGCAGTACTTC	CASIGQGIYEQYF
TRBV14	.	TRBD1	TRBJ1-2	TGTGCCAGCAGCCCACAGGGGTACTATGGCTACACCTTC	CASSPQGYYGYTF
TRBV2	.	TRBD2	TRBJ2-1	TGTGCCAGCAGTGGTCAACTAGCGGATTACAATGAGCAGTTCTTC	CASSGQLADYNEQFF
TRBV7-9	once	.	TRBJ1-4	TGTGCCAGCAGCTTAGGCCGCAGGACAACTAATGAAAAACTGTTTTTT	CASSLGRRTTNEKLFF
TRBV5-1	.	TRBD2	TRBJ2-5	TGCGCCAGCAGCTTGGTTAGCGGGGGACTCCAAGAGACCCAGTACTTC	CASSLVSGGLQETQYF
TRBV7-2	few	TRBD1	TRBJ1-5	TGTGCCAGCAGCTTAGTAGGGACAGGGTACCAGCCCCAGCATTTT	CASSLVGTGYQPQHF